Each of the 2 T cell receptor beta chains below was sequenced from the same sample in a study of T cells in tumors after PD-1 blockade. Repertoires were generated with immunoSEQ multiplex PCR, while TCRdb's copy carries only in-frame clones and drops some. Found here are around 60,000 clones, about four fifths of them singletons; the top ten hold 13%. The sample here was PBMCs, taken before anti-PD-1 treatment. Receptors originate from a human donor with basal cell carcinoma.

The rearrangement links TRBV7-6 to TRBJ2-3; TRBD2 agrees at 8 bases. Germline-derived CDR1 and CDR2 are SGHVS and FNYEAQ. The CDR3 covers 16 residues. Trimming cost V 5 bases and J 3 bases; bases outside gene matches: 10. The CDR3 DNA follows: TGTGCCAGCAGCCGGCGAGCGGGGGATATGACAGATACGCAGTATTTT. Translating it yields CASSRRAGDMTDTQYF. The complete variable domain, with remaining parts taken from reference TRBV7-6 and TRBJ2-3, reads GAGVSQSPRYKVTKRGQDVALRCDPISGHVSLYWYRQALGQGPEFLTYFNYEAQQDKSGLPNDRFSAERPEGSISTLTIQRTEQRDSAMYRCASSRRAGDMTDTQYFGPGTRLTVL.

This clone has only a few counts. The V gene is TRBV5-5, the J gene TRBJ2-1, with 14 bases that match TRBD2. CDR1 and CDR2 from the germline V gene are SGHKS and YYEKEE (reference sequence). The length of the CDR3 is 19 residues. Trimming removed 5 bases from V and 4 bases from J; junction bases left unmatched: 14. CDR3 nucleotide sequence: TGTGCCAGCAGACTTGGACTAGCGGGGGGCCGTAACCCATACAATGAGCAGTTCTTC. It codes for CASRLGLAGGRNPYNEQFF.